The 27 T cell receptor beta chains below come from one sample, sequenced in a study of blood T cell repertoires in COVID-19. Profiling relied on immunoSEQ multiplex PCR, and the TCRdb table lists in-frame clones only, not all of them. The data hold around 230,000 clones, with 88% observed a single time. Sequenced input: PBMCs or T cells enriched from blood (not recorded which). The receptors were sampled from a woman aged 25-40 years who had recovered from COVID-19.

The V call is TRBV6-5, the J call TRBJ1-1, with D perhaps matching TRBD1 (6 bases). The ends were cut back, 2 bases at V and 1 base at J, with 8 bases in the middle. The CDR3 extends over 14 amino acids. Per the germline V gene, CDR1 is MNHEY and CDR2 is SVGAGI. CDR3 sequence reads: CASSYRGSNTEAFF. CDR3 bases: TGTGCCAGCAGTTACAGGGGGTCGAACACTGAAGCTTTCTTT.

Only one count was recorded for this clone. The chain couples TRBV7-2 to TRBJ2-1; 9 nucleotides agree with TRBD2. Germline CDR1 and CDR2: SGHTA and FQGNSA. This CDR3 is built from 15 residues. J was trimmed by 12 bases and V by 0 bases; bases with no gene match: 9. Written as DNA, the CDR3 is TGTGCCAGCAGCTTAGCGCGACTAGCGGCCCAGGGGCAGTTCTTC. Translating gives CASSLARLAAQGQFF.

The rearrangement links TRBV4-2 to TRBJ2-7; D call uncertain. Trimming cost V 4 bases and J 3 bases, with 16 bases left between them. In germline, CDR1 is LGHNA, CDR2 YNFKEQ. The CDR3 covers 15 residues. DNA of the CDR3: TGTGCCAGCAGCCCGATCACACTACCCCACTACGAGCAGTACTTC. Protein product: CASSPITLPHYEQYF.

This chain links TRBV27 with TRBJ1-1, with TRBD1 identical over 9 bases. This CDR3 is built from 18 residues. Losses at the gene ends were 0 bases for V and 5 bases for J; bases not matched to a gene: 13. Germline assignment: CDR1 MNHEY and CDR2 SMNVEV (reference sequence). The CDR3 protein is CASSLSGYRGRRKTEAFF. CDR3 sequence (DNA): TGTGCCAGCAGTTTATCGGGATACAGGGGGCGGAGGAAGACTGAAGCTTTCTTT.

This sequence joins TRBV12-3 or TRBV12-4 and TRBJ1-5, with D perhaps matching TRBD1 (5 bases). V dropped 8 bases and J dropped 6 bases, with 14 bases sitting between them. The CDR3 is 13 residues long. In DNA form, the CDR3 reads TGTGCCAGCGGGGGGAGGGCTAGTCAGCCCCAGCATTTT. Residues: CASGGRASQPQHF.

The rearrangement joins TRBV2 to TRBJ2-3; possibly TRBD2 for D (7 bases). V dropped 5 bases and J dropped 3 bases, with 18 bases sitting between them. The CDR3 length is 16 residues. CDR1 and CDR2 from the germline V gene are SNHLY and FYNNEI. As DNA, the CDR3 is TGTGCCAGCAGTACCATAGGGGGGGCCGGTACAGATACGCAGTATTTT. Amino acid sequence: CASSTIGGAGTDTQYF.

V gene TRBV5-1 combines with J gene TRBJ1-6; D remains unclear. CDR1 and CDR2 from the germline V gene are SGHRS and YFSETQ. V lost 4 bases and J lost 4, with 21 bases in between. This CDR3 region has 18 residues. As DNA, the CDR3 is TGCGCCAGCAGCCCATCCCACAATAGACGGACTTATAATTCACCCCTCCACTTT. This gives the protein CASSPSHNRRTYNSPLHF.

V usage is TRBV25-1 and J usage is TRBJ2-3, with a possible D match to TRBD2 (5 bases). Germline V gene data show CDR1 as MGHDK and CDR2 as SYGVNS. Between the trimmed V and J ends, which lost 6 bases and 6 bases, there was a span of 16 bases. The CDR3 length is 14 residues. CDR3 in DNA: TGTGCCAGCAGCAACCAGCTAGCCCCCGATACGCAGTATTTT. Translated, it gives CASSNQLAPDTQYF.

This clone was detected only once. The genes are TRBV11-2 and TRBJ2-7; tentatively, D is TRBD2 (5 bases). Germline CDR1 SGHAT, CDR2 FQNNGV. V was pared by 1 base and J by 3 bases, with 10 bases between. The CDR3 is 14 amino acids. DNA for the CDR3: TGTGCCAGCAGCTTAGGGGGAGTAGGCTACGAGCAGTACTTC. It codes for CASSLGGVGYEQYF.

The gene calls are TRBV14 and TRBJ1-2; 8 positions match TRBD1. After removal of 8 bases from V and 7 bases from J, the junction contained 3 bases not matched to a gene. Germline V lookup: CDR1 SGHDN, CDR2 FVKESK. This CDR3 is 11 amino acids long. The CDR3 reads CASGQGPGYTF. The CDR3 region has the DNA TGTGCCAGCGGACAGGGCCCTGGCTACACCTTC.

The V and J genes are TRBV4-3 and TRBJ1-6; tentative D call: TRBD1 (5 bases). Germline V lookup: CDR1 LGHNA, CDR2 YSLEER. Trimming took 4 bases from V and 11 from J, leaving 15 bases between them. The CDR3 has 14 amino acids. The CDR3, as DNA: TGCGCCAGCAGCCCCCGGGGGGGAGAACCACCCCTCCACTTT. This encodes CASSPRGGEPPLHF.

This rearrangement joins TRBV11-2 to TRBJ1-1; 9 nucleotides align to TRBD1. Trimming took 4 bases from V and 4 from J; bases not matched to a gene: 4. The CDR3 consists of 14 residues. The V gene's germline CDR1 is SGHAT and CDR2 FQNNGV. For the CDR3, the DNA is TGTGCCAGCAGCTCACAGGGGGCCGGCACTGAAGCTTTCTTT. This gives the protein CASSSQGAGTEAFF.

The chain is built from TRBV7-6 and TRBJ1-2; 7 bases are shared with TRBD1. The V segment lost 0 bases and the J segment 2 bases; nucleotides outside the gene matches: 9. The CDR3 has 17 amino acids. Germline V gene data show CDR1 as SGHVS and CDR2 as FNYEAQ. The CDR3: CASSLAQFDRENYGYTF. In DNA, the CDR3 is TGTGCCAGCAGCTTAGCGCAATTTGACAGGGAAAACTATGGCTACACCTTC.

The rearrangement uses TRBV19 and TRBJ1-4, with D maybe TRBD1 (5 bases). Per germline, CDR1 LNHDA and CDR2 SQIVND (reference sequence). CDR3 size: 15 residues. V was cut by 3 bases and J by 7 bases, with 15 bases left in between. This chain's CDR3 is CASSIGSGFGEKLFF. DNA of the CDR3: TGTGCCAGTAGTATCGGGTCAGGGTTTGGTGAAAAACTGTTTTTT.

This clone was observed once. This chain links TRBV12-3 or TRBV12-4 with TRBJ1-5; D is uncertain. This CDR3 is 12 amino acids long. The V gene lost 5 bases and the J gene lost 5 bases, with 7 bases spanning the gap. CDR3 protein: CASSPGDQPQHF. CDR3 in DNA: TGTGCCAGCAGTCCCGGGGATCAGCCCCAGCATTTT.

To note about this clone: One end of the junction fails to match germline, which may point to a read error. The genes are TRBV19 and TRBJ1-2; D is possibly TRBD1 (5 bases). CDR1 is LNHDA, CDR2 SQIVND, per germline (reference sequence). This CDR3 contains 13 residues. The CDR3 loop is CASSVEGLRGYTF. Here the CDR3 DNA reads TGTGCCAGTAGTGTAGAGGGGCTTCGTGGCTACACCTTC.

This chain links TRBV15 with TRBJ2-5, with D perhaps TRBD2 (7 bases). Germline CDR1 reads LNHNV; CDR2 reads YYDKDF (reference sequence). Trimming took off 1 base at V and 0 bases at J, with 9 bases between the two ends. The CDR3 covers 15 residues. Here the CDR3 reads CATSRGEGDQETQYF. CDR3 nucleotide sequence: TGTGCCACCAGCAGAGGGGAGGGGGACCAAGAGACCCAGTACTTC.

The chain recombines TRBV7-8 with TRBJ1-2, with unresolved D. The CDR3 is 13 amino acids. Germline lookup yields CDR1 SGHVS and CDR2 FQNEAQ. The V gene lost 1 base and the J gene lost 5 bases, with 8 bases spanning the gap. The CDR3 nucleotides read TGTGCCAGCAGCTTAGGGGGAGCGTATGGCTACACCTTC. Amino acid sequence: CASSLGGAYGYTF.

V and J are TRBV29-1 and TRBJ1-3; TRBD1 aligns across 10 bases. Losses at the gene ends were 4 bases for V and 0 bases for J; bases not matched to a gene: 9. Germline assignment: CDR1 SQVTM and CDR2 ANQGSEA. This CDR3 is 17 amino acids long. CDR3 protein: CSVGGAGTGDSGNTIYF. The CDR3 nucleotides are TGCAGCGTTGGGGGCGCCGGGACAGGGGACTCTGGAAACACCATATATTTT.

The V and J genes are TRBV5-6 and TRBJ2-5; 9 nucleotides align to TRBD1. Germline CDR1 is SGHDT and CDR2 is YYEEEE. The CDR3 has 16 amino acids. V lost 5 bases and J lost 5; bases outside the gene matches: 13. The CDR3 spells CASSTFTTGGGETQYF. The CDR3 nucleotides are TGTGCCAGCAGTACCTTCACGACAGGGGGAGGGGAGACCCAGTACTTC.

The CDR3 coding sequence is TGTGCCAGCAAAGAGGGGGGCACAGATACGCAGTATTTT. The encoded protein is CASKEGGTDTQYF. The rearrangement joins TRBV12-3 or TRBV12-4 to TRBJ2-3, with TRBD1 as a possible D gene (6 bases). V dropped 7 bases and J dropped 1 base, with 9 bases sitting between them. The CDR3 is 13 residues long.

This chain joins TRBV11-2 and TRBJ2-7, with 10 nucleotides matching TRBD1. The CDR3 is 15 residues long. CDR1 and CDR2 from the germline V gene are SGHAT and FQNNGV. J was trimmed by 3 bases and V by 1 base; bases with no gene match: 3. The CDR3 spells CASSLGWTGGYEQYF. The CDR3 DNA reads TGTGCCAGCAGCTTAGGTTGGACAGGGGGCTACGAGCAGTACTTC.

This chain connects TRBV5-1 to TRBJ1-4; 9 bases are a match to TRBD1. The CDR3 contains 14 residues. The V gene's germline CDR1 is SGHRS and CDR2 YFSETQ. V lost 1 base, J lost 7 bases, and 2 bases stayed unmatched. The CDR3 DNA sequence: TGCGCCAGCAGCTTGACAGGGGGCTTTGAAAAACTGTTTTTT. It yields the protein CASSLTGGFEKLFF.

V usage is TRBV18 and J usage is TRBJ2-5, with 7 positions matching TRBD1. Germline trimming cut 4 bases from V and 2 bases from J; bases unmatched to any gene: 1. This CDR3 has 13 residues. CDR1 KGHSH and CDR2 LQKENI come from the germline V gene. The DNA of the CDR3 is TGTGCCAGCTCACGGGACAGTCAAGAGACCCAGTACTTC. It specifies CASSRDSQETQYF.

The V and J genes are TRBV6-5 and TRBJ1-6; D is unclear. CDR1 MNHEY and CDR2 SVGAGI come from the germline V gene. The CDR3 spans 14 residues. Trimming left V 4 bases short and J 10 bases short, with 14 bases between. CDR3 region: CASSSMALRSPLHF. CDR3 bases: TGTGCCAGCAGTTCGATGGCGCTGAGGTCACCCCTCCACTTT.

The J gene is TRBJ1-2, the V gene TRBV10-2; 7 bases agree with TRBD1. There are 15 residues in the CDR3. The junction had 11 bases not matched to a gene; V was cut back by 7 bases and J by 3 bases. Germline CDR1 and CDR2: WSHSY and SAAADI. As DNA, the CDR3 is TGCGCCAGCACCCTACACCCCGGACAGGACTATGGCTACACCTTC. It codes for CASTLHPGQDYGYTF.

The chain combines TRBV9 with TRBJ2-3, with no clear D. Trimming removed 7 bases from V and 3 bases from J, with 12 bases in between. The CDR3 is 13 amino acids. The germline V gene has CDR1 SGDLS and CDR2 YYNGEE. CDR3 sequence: CASRSEQTDTQYF. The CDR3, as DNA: TGTGCCAGCCGCAGCGAGCAAACAGATACGCAGTATTTT.